Reported below is one TCR beta chain. The antigen remains unidentified. TCRdb re-analyzed the 5' RACE reads; it lists each CDR3 protein once, without DNA. The sample totals 500,000 or so distinct CDR3 sequences. The record originates from a study of T cells expressing NK-cell markers. Study-level findings and limits: About six donors showed dominant NKG2C+ clonotypes comprising roughly 1.0-7.5% of their CD8+ T cells.

The source is a man aged 18 to 29 in good health. The material sequenced was blood T cells: a sorted CD56 or NKG2C T cell subset, CD4+ or CD8+ T cells, or bulk PBMC T cells (not recorded which).

CDR3 sequence reads: CASSYPVPQKLAGASAQETQYF. This rearrangement joins TRBV6-2 or TRBV6-3 to TRBJ2-5; the D gene TCRdb calls, TRBD2, cannot be checked with no DNA. This CDR3 spans 22 amino acids. Germline assignment: CDR1 MNHEY and CDR2 SVGEGT.